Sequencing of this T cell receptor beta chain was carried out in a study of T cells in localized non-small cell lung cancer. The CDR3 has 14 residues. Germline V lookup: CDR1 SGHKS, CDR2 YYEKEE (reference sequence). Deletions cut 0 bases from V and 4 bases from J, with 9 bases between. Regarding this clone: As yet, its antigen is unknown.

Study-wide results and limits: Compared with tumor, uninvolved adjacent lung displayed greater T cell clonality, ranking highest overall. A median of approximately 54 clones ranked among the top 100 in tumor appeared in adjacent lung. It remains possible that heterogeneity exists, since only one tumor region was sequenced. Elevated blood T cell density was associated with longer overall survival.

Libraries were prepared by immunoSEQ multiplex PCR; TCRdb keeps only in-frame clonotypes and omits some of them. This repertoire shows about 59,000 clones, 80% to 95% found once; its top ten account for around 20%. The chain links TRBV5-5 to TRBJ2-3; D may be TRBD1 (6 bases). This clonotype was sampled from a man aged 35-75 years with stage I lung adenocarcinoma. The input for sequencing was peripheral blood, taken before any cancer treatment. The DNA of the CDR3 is TGTGCCAGCAGCTTGGCACAGGGAGCAGATACGCAGTATTTT. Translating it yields CASSLAQGADTQYF.